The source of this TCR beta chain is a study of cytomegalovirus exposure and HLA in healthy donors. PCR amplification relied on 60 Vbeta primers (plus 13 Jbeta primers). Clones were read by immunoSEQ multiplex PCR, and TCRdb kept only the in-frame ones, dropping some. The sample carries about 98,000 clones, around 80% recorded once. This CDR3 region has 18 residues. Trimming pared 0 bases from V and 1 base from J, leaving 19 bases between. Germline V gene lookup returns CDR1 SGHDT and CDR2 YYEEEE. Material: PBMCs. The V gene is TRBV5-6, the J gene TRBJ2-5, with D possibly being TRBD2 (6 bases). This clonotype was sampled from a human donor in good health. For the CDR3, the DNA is TGTGCCAGCAGCTTGGCCGGGATTAGCGGTGGGAGCCAAGAGACCCAGTACTTC. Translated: CASSLAGISGGSQETQYF.